This TCR beta chain was captured in a study of CD8 T cells in ankylosing spondylitis. The CDR3 spans 14 residues. Trimming removed 4 bases from V and 5 bases from J, with 14 bases in between. The germline gives CDR1 MNHEY, CDR2 SMNVEV (reference sequence). TCRdb re-called the 5' RACE reads through MiXCR, storing one row per CDR3 protein. The profile shows some 140,000 distinct CDR3 sequences, about 15% of them singletons. Study results and limitations: Among TCR beta sequences, a motif of several highly homologous variants appeared characteristic of ankylosing spondylitis blood.

Notes on this clonotype: Its specificity is unknown.

The sequence came from a male donor with ankylosing spondylitis. The chain links TRBV27 to TRBJ2-5; tentative D call: TRBD2 (5 bases). Sequencing was done on a sample of blood, either unsorted or a sorted T cell fraction (not recorded which). This CDR3 reads CASSSGVSDETQYF. The CDR3 DNA follows: TGTGCCAGCAGTTCCGGGGTCTCCGATGAGACCCAGTACTTC.